These 4 T cell receptor beta chains share one sample of origin, sequenced in a study of cytomegalovirus exposure and HLA in healthy donors listed by TCRdb under 2017. The library was built by means of the immunoSEQ multiplex PCR assay. The multiplex PCR relied on a mix of 60 forward primers for TCR Vbeta segments and 13 reverse primers for TCR Jbeta segments. Imported from immuneACCESS, the table was reduced by TCRdb to in-frame sequences with V and J called. These copies leave out some clones; in studies compared against another copy, an unresolved V gene accounts for under half, and the cause of the remainder is not known. Within this sample are roughly 140,000 clones, with 55% to 70% of them counted one time only. Of the sample, over 2.5% falls within the top ten clones. The specimen sequenced was PBMCs. The source of these receptors is a woman aged 25-40 years in good health and CMV-seropositive.

The rearrangement links TRBV5-1 to TRBJ2-7; 8 positions match TRBD1. The CDR3 runs to 14 residues. Trimming cost V 4 bases and J 2 bases; bases outside gene matches: 5. Germline CDR1 SGHRS, CDR2 YFSETQ. The CDR3 loop reads CASSTQGGTYEQYF. For the CDR3, the DNA is TGCGCCAGCAGCACACAGGGGGGAACCTACGAGCAGTACTTC.

This clone was seen more than once but under ten times. V and J are TRBV6-1 and TRBJ1-5; D may be TRBD1 (5 bases). Germline CDR1 MNHNS, CDR2 SASEGT. CDR3 size: 13 residues. V lost 6 bases and J 3 bases, leaving 9 bases between the germline ends. The DNA of the CDR3 is TGTGCCAGCAGACAGGTAAACAATCAGCCCCAGCATTTT. It yields the protein CASRQVNNQPQHF.

This chain joins TRBV7-3 and TRBJ1-1; 7 positions agree with TRBD1. Germline CDR1 and CDR2: SGHTA and FQGTGA. This CDR3 is 13 amino acids long. Germline trimming cut 5 bases from V and 3 bases from J; bases unmatched to any gene: 3. CDR3 coding DNA: TGTGCCAGCAGCATCGACAGGGACACTGAAGCTTTCTTT. It translates to CASSIDRDTEAFF.

This chain's CDR3 is CASSQGTGGLNTEAFF. The CDR3 region has the DNA TGCGCCAGCAGTCAAGGGACAGGGGGCTTGAACACTGAAGCTTTCTTT. The gene calls are TRBV5-1 and TRBJ1-1; 12 bases are shared with TRBD1. V lost 5 bases to trimming and J lost 0 bases; unmatched junction nucleotides: 5. The CDR3 has 16 amino acids. Germline values: CDR1 SGHRS, CDR2 YFSETQ.